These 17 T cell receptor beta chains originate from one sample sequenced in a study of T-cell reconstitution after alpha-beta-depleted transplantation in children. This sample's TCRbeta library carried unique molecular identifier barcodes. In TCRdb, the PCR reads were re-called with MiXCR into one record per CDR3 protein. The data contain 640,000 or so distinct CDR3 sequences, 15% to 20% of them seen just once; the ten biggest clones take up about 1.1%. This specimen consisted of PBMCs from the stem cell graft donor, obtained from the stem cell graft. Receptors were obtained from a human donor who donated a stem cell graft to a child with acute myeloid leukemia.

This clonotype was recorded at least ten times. CDR3 sequence: CASSYRQAYEQYF. DNA for the CDR3: TGTGCCAGCAGTTACCGGCAGGCCTACGAGCAGTACTTC. The chain employs TRBV6-5 and TRBJ2-7; D is ambiguous. Germline CDR1 and CDR2: MNHEY and SVGAGI. V gave up 2 bases and J gave up 2 bases, with 7 bases separating them. The CDR3 contains 13 residues.

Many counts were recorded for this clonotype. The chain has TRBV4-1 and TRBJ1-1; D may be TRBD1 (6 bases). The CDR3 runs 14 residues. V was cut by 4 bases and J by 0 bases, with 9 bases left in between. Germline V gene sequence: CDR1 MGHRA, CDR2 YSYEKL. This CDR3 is CASSLGHLNTEAFF. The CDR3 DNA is TGCGCCAGCAGCCTGGGACACCTGAACACTGAAGCTTTCTTT.

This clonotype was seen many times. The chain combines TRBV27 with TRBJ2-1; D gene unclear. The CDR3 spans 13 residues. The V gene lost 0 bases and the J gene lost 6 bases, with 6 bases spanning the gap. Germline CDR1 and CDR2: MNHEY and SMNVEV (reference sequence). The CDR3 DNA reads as TGTGCCAGCAGTTTATCTCTGCCCAATGAGCAGTTCTTC. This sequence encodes CASSLSLPNEQFF.

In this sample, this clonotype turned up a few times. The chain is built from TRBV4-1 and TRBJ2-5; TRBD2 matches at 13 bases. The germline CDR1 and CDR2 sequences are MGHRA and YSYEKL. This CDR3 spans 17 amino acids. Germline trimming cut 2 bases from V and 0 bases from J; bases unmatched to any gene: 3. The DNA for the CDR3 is TGCGCCAGCAGCCAAAGCGGACTAGCGGGGGACCAAGAGACCCAGTACTTC. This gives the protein CASSQSGLAGDQETQYF.

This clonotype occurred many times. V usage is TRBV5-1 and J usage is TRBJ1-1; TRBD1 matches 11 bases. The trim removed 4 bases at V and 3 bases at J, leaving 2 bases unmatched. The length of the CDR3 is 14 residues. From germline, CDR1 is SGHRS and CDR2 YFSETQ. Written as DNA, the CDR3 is TGCGCCAGCAGCCCGGGACAGGGGGACACTGAAGCTTTCTTT. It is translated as CASSPGQGDTEAFF.

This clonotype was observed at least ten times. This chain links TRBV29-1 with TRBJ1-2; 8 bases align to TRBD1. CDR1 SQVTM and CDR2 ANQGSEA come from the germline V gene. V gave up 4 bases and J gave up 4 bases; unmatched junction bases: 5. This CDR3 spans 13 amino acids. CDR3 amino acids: CSVGPGGGYGYTF. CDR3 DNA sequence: TGCAGCGTTGGACCAGGGGGCGGCTATGGCTACACCTTC. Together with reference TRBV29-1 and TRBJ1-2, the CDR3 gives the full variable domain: SAVISQKPSRDICQRGTSLTIQCQVDSQVTMMFWYRQQPGQSLTLIATANQGSEATYESGFVIDKFPISRPNLTFSTLTVSNMSPEDSSIYLCSVGPGGGYGYTFGSGTRLTVV.

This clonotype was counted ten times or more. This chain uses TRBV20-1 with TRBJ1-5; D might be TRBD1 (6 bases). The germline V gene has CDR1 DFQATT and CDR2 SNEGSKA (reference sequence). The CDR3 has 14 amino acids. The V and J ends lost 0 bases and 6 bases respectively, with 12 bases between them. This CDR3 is CSAREGAGGQPQHF. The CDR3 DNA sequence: TGCAGTGCTAGAGAGGGGGCAGGAGGTCAGCCCCAGCATTTT.

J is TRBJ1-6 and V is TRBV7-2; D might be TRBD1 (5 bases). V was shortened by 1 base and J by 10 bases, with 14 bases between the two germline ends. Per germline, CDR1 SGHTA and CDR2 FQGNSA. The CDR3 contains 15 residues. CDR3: CASSLEGTPGSPLHF. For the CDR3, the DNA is TGTGCCAGCAGCTTAGAGGGGACCCCCGGCTCACCCCTCCACTTT.

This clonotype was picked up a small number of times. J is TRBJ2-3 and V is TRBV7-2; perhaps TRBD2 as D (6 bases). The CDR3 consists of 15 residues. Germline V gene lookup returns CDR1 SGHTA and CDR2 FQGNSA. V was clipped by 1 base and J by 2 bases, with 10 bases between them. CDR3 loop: CASSLVSGSTDTQYF. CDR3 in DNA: TGTGCCAGCAGCTTAGTAAGCGGGTCCACAGATACGCAGTATTTT.

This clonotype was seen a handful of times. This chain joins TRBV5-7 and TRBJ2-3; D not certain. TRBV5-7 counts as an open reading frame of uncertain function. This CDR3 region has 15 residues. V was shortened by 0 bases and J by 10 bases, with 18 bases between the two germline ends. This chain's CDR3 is CASSLAIGIRPAQYF. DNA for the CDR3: TGTGCCAGCAGCTTGGCTATAGGGATCCGCCCAGCGCAGTATTTT.

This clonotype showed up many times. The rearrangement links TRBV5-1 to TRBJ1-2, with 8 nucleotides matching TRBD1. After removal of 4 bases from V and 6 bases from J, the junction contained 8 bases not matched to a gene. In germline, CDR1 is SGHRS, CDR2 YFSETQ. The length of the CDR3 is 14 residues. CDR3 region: CASSVGQVADGYTF. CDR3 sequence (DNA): TGCGCCAGCAGCGTGGGACAGGTGGCAGATGGCTACACCTTC.

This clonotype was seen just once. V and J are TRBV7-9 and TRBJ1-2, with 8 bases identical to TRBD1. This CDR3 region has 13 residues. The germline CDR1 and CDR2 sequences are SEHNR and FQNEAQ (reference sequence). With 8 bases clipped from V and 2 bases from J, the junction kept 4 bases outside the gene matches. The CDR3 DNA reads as TGTGCCAGCGGACAGGGAGGGAACTATGGCTACACCTTC. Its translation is CASGQGGNYGYTF.

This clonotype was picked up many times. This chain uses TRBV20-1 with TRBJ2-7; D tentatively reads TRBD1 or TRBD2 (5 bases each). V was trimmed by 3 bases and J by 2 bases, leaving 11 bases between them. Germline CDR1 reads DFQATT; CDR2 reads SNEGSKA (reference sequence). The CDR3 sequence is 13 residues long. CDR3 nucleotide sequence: TGCAGTGCTAGCGGGGACCTAACCTACGAGCAGTACGTC. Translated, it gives CSASGDLTYEQYV.

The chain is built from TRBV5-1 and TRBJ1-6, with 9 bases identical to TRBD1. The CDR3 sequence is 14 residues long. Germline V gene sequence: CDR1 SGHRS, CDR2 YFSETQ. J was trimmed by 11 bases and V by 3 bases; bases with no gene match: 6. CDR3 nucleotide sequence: TGCGCCAGCAGCTCAGGACAGGGGCCGACACCCCTCCACTTT. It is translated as CASSSGQGPTPLHF.

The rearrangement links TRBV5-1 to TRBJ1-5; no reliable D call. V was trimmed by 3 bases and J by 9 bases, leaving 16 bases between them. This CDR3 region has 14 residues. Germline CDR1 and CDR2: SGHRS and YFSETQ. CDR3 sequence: CASSSVPDTGPQHF. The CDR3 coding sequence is TGCGCCAGCAGCTCGGTCCCGGATACGGGGCCCCAGCATTTT. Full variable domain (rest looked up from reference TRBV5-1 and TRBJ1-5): KAGVTQTPRYLIKTRGQQVTLSCSPISGHRSVSWYQQTPGQGLQFLFEYFSETQRNKGNFPGRFSGRQFSNSRSEMNVSTLELGDSALYLCASSSVPDTGPQHFGDGTRLSIL.

CDR3 protein: CASKGANYGYTF. The CDR3 DNA follows: TGTGCCAGCAAGGGAGCTAACTATGGCTACACCTTC. V gene TRBV12-3 or TRBV12-4 combines with J gene TRBJ1-2; D uncertain. The CDR3 is 12 amino acids. With 7 bases removed from V and 0 bases from J, the gap between germline ends came to 6 bases.

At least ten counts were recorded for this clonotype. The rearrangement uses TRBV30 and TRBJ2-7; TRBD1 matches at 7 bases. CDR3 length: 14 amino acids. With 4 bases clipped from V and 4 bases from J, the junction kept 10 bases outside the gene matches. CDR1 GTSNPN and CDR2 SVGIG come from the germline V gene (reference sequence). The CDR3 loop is CAWTPPDRRYEQYF. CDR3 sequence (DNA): TGTGCCTGGACCCCACCGGACAGGCGGTACGAGCAGTACTTC. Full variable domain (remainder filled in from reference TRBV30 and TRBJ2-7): SQTIHQWPATLVQPVGSPLSLECTVEGTSNPNLYWYRQAAGRGLQLLFYSVGIGQISSEVPQNLSASRPQDRQFILSSKKLLLSDSGFYLCAWTPPDRRYEQYFGPGTRLTVT.